What follows describes a single T cell receptor beta chain. Other DNA sequences in this sample translate to the same CDR3. Sequencing was at deep level. TCRdb's table, derived via immunoSEQ multiplex PCR, lists solely in-frame clones and lacks some. The sample shows approximately 980,000 clones, around three quarters of them seen only once. This entry comes from a study of shared clonotypes between healthy human individuals. CDR1 and CDR2 (germline): SGHRS, YFSETQ. Trimming stripped 0 bases from V and 2 bases from J, with 4 bases between. This CDR3 has 13 amino acids. The source is a man between 18 and 35 years old in good health. The sample taken for sequencing was memory CD4+ T cells sorted from blood. Subset in this sample: CD45RA-negative fraction. V and J are TRBV5-1 and TRBJ2-3; D ambiguous. CDR3 sequence: CASSLAFTDTQYF. As DNA, the CDR3 is TGCGCCAGCAGCTTGGCGTTCACAGATACGCAGTATTTT.